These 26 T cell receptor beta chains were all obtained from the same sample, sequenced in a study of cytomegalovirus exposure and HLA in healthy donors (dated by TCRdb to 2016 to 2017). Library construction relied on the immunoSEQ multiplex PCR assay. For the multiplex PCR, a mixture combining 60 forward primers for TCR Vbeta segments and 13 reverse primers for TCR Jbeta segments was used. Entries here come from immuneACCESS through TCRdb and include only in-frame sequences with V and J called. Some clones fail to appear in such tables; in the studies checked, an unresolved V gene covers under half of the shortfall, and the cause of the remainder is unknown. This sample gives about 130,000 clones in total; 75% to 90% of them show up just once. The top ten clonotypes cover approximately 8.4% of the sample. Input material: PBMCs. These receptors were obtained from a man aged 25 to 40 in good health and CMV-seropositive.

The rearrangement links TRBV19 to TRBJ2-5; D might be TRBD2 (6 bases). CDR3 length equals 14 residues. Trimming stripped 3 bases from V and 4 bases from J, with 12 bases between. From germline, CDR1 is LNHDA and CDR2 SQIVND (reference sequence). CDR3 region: CASSMVEGRETQYF. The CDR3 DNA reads TGTGCCAGTAGTATGGTGGAGGGGAGAGAGACCCAGTACTTC.

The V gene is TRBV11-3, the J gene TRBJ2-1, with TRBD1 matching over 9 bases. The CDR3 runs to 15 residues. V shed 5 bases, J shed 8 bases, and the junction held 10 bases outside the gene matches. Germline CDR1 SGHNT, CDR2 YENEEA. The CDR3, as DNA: TGTGCCAGCAGCCCCCCCGGACAGGGGTTCGATGAGCAGTTCTTC. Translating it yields CASSPPGQGFDEQFF.

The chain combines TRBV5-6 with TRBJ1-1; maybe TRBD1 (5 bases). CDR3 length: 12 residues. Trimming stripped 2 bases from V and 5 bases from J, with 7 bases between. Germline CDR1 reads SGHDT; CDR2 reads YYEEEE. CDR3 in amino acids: CASSFGGTEAFF. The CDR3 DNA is TGTGCCAGCAGCTTCGGGGGAACTGAAGCTTTCTTT.

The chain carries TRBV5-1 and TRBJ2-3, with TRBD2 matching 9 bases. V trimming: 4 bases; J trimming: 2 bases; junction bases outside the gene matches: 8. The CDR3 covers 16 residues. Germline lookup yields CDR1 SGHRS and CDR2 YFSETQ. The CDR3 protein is CASSGGGGETTDTQYF. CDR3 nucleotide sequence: TGCGCCAGCAGCGGCGGCGGGGGGGAGACCACAGATACGCAGTATTTT. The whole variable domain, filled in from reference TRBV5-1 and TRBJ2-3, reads KAGVTQTPRYLIKTRGQQVTLSCSPISGHRSVSWYQQTPGQGLQFLFEYFSETQRNKGNFPGRFSGRQFSNSRSEMNVSTLELGDSALYLCASSGGGGETTDTQYFGPGTRLTVL.

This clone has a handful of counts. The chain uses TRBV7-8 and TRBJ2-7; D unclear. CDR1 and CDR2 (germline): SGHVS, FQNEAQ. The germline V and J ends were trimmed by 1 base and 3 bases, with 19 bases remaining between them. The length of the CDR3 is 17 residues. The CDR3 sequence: CASSLGRYEEWNYEQYF. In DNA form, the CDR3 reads TGTGCCAGCAGCTTAGGCCGATATGAGGAGTGGAACTACGAGCAGTACTTC.

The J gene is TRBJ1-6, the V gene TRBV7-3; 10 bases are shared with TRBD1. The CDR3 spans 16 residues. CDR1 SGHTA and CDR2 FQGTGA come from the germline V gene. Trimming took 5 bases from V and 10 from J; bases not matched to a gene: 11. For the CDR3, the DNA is TGTGCCAGCAGCCTGATGGGGACAGGGGTTGGATCACCCCTCCACTTT. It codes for CASSLMGTGVGSPLHF. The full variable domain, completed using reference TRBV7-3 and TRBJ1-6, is GAGVSQTPSNKVTEKGKYVELRCDPISGHTALYWYRQSLGQGPEFLIYFQGTGAADDSGLPNDRFFAVRPEGSVSTLKIQRTERGDSAVYLCASSLMGTGVGSPLHFGNGTRLTVT.

DNA of the CDR3: TGTGCCAGCAGTTTGCCTTTCGACAGGGGGCGCCGAGGCTACACCTTC. Encoded protein: CASSLPFDRGRRGYTF. This chain joins TRBV28 and TRBJ1-2; TRBD1 matches 10 bases. V trimming: 3 bases; J trimming: 8 bases; junction bases outside the gene matches: 12. CDR3 length: 16 amino acids. Germline CDR1 MDHEN, CDR2 SYDVKM.

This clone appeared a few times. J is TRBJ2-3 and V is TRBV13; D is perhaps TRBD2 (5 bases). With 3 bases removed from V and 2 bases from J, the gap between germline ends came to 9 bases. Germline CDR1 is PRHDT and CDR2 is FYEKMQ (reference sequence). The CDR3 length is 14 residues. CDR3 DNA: TGTGCCAGCAGCTTTTCTAGCATCACAGATACGCAGTATTTT. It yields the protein CASSFSSITDTQYF.

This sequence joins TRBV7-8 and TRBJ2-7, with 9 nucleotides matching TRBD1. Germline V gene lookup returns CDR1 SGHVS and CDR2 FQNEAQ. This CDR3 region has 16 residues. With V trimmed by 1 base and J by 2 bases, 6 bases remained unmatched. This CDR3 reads CASSLGLQGAAYEQYF. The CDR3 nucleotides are TGTGCCAGCAGCTTAGGTCTACAGGGGGCCGCCTACGAGCAGTACTTC.

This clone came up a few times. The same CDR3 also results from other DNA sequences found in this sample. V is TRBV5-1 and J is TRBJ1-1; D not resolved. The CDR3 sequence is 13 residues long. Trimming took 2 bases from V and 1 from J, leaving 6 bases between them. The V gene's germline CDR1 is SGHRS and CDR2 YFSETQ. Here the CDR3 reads CASSFTGNTEAFF. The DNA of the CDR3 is TGCGCCAGCAGCTTCACGGGGAACACTGAAGCTTTCTTT.

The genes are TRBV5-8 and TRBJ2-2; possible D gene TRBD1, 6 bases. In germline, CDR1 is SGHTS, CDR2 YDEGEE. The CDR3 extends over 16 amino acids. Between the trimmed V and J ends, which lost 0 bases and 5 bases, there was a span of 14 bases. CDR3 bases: TGTGCCAGCAGCTTGGGACAGGAGGCCGATACCGGGGAGCTGTTTTTT. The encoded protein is CASSLGQEADTGELFF. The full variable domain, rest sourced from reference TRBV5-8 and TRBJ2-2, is EAGVTQSPTHLIKTRGQQATLRCSPISGHTSVYWYQQALGLGLQFLLWYDEGEERNRGNFPPRFSGRQFPNYSSELNVNALELEDSALYLCASSLGQEADTGELFFGEGSRLTVL.

The CDR3 region is CASSLGIAGSTDTQYF. Written as DNA, the CDR3 is TGTGCCAGCAGCTTAGGTATAGCGGGTAGCACAGATACGCAGTATTTT. V is TRBV7-9 and J is TRBJ2-3, with TRBD2 identical over 7 bases. The V gene end was trimmed by 1 base and the J gene end by 0 bases; junction bases not matched to a gene: 4. Germline V CDR1 and CDR2: SEHNR, FQNEAQ (reference sequence). CDR3 size: 16 residues.

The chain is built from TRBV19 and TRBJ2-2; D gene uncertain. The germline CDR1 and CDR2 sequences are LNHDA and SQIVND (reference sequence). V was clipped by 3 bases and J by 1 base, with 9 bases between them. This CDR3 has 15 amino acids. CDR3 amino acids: CASSMVGVNTGELFF. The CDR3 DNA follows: TGTGCCAGTAGTATGGTGGGCGTGAACACCGGGGAGCTGTTTTTT.

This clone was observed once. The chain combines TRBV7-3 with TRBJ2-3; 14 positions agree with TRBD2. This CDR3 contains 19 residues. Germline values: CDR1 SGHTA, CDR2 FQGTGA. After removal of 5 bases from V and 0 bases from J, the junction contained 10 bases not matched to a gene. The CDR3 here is CASSPAGLAGDHSTDTQYF. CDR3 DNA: TGTGCCAGCAGCCCCGCGGGACTAGCGGGGGACCATAGCACAGATACGCAGTATTTT.

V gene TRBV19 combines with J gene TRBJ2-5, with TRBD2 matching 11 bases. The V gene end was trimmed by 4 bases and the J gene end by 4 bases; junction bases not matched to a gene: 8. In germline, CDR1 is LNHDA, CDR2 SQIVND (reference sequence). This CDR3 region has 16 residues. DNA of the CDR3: TGTGCCAGTAGTACGATAAGTAGCGGGGGGGGAGAGACCCAGTACTTC. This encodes CASSTISSGGGETQYF.

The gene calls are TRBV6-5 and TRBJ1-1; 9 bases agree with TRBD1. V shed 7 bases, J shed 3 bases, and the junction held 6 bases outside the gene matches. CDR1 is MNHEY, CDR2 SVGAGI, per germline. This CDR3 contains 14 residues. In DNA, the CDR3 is TGTGCCAGCACTCGACAGGGGGGAGACACTGAAGCTTTCTTT. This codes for CASTRQGGDTEAFF.

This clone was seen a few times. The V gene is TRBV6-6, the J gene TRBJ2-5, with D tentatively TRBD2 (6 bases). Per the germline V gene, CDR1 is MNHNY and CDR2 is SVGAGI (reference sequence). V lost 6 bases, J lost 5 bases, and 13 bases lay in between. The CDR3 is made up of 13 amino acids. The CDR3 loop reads CASRSLGGETQYF. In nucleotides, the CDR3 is TGTGCCAGCAGAAGCCTTGGGGGGGAGACCCAGTACTTC.

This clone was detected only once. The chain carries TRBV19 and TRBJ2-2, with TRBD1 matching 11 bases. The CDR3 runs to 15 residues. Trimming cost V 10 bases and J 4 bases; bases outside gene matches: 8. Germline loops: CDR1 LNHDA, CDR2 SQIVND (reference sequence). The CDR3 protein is CATWDRGFVTGELFF. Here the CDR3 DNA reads TGTGCCACGTGGGACAGGGGGTTTGTCACCGGGGAGCTGTTTTTT.

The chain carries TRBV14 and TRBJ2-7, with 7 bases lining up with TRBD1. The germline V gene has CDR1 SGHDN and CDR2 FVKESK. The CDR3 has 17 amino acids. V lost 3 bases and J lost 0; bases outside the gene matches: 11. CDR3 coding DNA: TGTGCCAGCAGCCAGATGACCCGGGACAGCAGCTCCTACGAGCAGTACTTC. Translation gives CASSQMTRDSSSYEQYF. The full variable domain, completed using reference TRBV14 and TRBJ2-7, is EAGVTQFPSHSVIEKGQTVTLRCDPISGHDNLYWYRRVMGKEIKFLLHFVKESKQDESGMPNNRFLAERTGGTYSTLKVQPAELEDSGVYFCASSQMTRDSSSYEQYFGPGTRLTVT.

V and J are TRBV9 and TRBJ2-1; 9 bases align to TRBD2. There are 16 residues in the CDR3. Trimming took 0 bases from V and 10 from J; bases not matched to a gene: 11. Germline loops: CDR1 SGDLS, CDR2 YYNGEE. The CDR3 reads CASSVAGRGTSPEQFF. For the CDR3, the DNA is TGTGCCAGCAGCGTAGCTGGGAGGGGGACTAGCCCAGAGCAGTTCTTC.

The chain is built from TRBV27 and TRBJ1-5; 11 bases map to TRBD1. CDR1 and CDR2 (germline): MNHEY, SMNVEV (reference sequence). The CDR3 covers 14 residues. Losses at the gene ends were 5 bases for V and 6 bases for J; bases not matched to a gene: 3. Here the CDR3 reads CASSRTGGIQPQHF. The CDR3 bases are TGTGCCAGCAGTAGGACAGGGGGCATTCAGCCCCAGCATTTT.

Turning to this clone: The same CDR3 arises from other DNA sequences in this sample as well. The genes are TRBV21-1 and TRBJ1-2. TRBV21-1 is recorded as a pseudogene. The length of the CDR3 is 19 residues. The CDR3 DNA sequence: TGTGCCAGCAGCAAACTACTCAGAGCAGGGACTGATCCCCTGGGCGGCTACACCTTC. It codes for CASSKLLRAGTDPLGGYTF.

CDR3 sequence: CASSLVPEVGRAFF. DNA of the CDR3: TGTGCCAGCAGTTTAGTCCCCGAGGTAGGCCGCGCGTTCTTC. The chain joins TRBV27 to TRBJ2-1, with D uncertain. Looked up from germline, CDR1 is MNHEY and CDR2 is SMNVEV (reference sequence). The CDR3 runs 14 residues. The ends were cut back, 2 bases at V and 15 bases at J, with 20 bases in the middle.

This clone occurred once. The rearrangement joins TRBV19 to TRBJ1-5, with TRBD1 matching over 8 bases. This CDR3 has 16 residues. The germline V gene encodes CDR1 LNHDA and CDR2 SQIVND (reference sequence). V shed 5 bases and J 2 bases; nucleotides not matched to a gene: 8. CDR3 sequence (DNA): TGTGCCAGTAGTGACAGACAGGGGTTCGGCAATCAGCCCCAGCATTTT. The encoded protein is CASSDRQGFGNQPQHF.

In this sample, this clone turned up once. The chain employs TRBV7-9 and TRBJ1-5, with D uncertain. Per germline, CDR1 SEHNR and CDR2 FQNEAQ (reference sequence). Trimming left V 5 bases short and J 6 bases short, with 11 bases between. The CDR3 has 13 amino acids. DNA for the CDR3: TGTGCCAGCAGCCTAGAGTTGAGTCAGCCCCAGCATTTT. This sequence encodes CASSLELSQPQHF. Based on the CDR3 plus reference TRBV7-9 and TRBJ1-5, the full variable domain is DTGVSQNPRHKITKRGQNVTFRCDPISEHNRLYWYRQTLGQGPEFLTYFQNEAQLEKSRLLSDRFSAERPKGSFSTLEIQRTEQGDSAMYLCASSLELSQPQHFGDGTRLSIL.

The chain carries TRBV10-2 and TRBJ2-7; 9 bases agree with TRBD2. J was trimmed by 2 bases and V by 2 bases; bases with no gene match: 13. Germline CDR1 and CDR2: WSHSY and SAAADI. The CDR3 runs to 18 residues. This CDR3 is CASSEPWALAGDPYEQYF. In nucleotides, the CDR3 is TGCGCCAGCAGTGAGCCCTGGGCATTAGCGGGGGATCCCTACGAGCAGTACTTC.